This T cell receptor (beta chain) was identified during a study of blood T cell repertoires in COVID-19 (dated by TCRdb to 2018 to 2021). General notes on the study: Samples covering the acute and convalescent phases of COVID-19 were provided by collaborators in the United States, Italy and Spain. The material from the prospective study consisted of cDNA or gDNA derived from T cells, B-cell-depleted T cells, or PBMCs. Samples were obtained from the ongoing ImmuneRACE study (first 160 participants) and from approximately 1,200 subjects provided by 6 global collaborators. A de-identified subject ID, COVID-19 status, age in years and sex were almost always included in the sample metadata. The dataset comprised deeply sampled blood TCRbeta repertoires from subjects exposed to, actively infected with, or recovered from COVID-19. The repertoires were released in a freely available public database meant as a resource for research on the immune response to SARS-CoV-2. Where available, HLA class I and class II types were obtained from metadata supplied by the sample provider rather than from assay-based typing. Overall study outcomes, separate from this receptor: The amount of clinical and demographic metadata varied by source and participant and was provided uncurated.

CDR1 and CDR2 are read off the germline V gene as MDHEN and SYDVKM. The CDR3 numbers 14 residues from cysteine through phenylalanine. Just the 42-base CDR3 DNA is kept, in frame starting at base 1. The junction shows trimming of 6 bases on V and 5 bases on J, plus 16 bases between the germline ends. With regard to this clone: Its antigen has not been determined. No clone much larger than this one lies a single base away; base qualities are absent.

TCRbeta CDR3 regions were amplified from genomic DNA by means of the immunoSEQ Assay, a bias-controlled multiplex PCR. The source study handled its data this way. The number of nucleated cells in each sample was estimated from the amplification of reference gene primers within the assay. Sequence reads were collapsed and filtered to measure the absolute abundance of every unique TCRbeta CDR3 rearrangement. For each sample, productive Simpson clonality was calculated as the square root of Simpson's diversity index over productive rearrangements. The source is immuneACCESS, and TCRdb retained only in-frame sequences with V and J called. Part of the clones is not carried over; for the studies checked, unresolved V genes explain less than half of this, and the remainder is unexplained. The DNA was the basis for D and trimming; V, J and clone size are from that table. Present in this sample are some 60,000 clones, 80% to 85% of which were seen just once. The ten most abundant clones make up 25% to 35% of the sample.

Whole blood was collected in K2EDTA tubes by collaborating institutions according to the institutions' own protocols. For TCRbeta analysis, collaborator samples were shipped as frozen whole blood, as isolated PBMCs, or as DNA extracted from either sample type. This TCR was sampled from a woman older than 75 with active or convalescent COVID-19. Sample: peripheral blood. The chain couples TRBV28 to TRBJ1-1; a weak D assignment points to TRBD1 (5 bases agree). The CDR3 protein sequence reads: CASSPPARGTEAFF. The DNA sequence is given as TGTGCCAGCAGCCCCCCGGCCCGGGGGACTGAAGCTTTCTTT.